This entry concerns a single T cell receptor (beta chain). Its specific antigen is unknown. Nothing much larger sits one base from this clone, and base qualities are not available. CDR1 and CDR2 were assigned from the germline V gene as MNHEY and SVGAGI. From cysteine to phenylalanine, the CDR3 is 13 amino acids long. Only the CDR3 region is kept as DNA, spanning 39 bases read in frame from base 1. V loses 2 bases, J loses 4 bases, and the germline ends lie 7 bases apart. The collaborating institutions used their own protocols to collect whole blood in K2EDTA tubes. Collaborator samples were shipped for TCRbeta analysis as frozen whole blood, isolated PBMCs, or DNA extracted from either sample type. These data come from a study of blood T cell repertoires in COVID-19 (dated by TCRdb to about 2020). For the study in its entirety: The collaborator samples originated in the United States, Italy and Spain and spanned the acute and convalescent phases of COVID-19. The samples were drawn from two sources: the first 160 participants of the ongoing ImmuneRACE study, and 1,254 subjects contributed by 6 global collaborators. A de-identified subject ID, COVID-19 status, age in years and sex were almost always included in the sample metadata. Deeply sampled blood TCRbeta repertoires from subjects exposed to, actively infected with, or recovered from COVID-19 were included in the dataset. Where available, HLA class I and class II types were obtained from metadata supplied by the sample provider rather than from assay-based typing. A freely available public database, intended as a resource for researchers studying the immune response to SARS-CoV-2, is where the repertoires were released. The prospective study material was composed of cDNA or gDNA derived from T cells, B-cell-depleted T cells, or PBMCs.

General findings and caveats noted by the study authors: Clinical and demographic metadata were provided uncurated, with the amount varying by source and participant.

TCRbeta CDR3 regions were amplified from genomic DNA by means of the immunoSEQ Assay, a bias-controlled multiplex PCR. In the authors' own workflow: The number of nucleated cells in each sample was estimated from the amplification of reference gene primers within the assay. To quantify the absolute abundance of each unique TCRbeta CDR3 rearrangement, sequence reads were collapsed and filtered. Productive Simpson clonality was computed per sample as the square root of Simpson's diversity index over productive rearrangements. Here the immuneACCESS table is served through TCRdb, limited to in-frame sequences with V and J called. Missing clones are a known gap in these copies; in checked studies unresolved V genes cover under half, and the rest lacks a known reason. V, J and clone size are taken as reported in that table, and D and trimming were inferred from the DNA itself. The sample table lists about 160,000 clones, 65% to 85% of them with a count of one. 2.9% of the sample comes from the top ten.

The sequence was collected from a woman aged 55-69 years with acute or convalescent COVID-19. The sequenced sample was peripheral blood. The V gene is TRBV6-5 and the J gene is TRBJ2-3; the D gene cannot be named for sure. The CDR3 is CASSYVVSDTQYF. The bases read TGTGCCAGCAGTTACGTAGTGTCAGATACGCAGTATTTT.